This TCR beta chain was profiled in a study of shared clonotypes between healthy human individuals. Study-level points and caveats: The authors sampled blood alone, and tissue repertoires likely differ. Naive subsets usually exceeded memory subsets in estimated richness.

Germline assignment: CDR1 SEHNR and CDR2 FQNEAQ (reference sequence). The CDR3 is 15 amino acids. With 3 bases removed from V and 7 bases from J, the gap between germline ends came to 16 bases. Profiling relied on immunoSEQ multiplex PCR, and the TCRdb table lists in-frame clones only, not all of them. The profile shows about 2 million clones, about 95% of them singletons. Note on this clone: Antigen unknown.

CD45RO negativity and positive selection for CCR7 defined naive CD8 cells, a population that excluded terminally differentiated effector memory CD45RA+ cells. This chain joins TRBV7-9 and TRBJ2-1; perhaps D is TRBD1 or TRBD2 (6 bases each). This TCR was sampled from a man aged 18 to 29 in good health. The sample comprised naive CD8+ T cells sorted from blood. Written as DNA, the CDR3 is TGTGCCAGCAGCTTTCCTTGGCAGGGGAGGAATGAGCAGTTCTTC. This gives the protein CASSFPWQGRNEQFF.